What follows are 32 T cell receptor beta chains derived from one specimen sequenced in a study of blood T cell repertoires in COVID-19. Repertoires were generated with immunoSEQ multiplex PCR, while TCRdb's copy carries only in-frame clones and drops some. The sample yields over 250,000 clones, about four fifths seen once. The sequencing sample was made of peripheral blood. The receptors stem from a woman between 50 and 59 years old who had recovered from COVID-19.

The chain couples TRBV28 to TRBJ1-4, with D perhaps matching TRBD1 (5 bases). The V gene's germline CDR1 is MDHEN and CDR2 SYDVKM. The V and J ends lost 5 bases and 2 bases respectively, with 9 bases between them. CDR3 size: 14 residues. The CDR3 DNA reads TGTGCCAGCAGTCAGGGTGGGACTAATGAAAAACTGTTTTTT. This codes for CASSQGGTNEKLFF.

Concerning this clone: The same CDR3 can be traced to other DNA sequences in this sample. The chain is built from TRBV28 and TRBJ1-5, with D perhaps matching TRBD1 (6 bases). Germline V lookup: CDR1 MDHEN, CDR2 SYDVKM. Trimming cost V 3 bases and J 2 bases, with 8 bases left between them. The CDR3 totals 14 residues. CDR3: CASSLYRGNQPQHF. The CDR3 region has the DNA TGTGCCAGCAGTTTGTACAGGGGCAATCAGCCCCAGCATTTT.

The chain links TRBV7-9 to TRBJ2-5, with TRBD1 identical over 9 bases. Trimming cost V 5 bases and J 4 bases; bases outside gene matches: 8. The CDR3 has 15 residues. CDR1 and CDR2 (germline): SEHNR, FQNEAQ (reference sequence). CDR3 residues: CASSPGTGRGETQYF. As DNA, the CDR3 is TGTGCCAGCAGCCCTGGGACAGGGAGAGGAGAGACCCAGTACTTC.

V gene TRBV7-9 combines with J gene TRBJ2-7; 10 bases align to TRBD1. Unmatched junction bases numbered 2, after V lost 6 bases and J lost 0 bases. The CDR3 loop spans 14 amino acids. Germline V gene data show CDR1 as SEHNR and CDR2 as FQNEAQ (reference sequence). CDR3 nucleotides: TGTGCCAGCAGTCGGACAGGGGGCTCCTACGAGCAGTACTTC. Translating it yields CASSRTGGSYEQYF.

CDR3 residues: CASSAGGLVNSPLHF. As DNA, the CDR3 is TGTGCCAGCAGTGCAGGGGGTCTCGTTAATTCACCCCTCCACTTT. V usage is TRBV28 and J usage is TRBJ1-6; TRBD1 matches at 7 bases. Germline V gene lookup returns CDR1 MDHEN and CDR2 SYDVKM. V was pared by 5 bases and J by 6 bases, with 7 bases of the junction left unmatched. The CDR3 is 15 residues long.

This clone was observed once. The V and J genes are TRBV7-2 and TRBJ1-1; no clear D gene. This CDR3 spans 13 amino acids. The germline V gene encodes CDR1 SGHTA and CDR2 FQGNSA. V gave up 8 bases and J gave up 0 bases, with 10 bases separating them. CDR3 DNA: TGTGCCAGCCGCGGCAGCATGAACACTGAAGCTTTCTTT. Encoded protein: CASRGSMNTEAFF.

This chain joins TRBV18 and TRBJ1-1; TRBD1 might be the D (6 bases). Germline CDR1 is KGHSH and CDR2 is LQKENI. The CDR3 spans 16 residues. The ends were cut back, 0 bases at V and 4 bases at J, with 15 bases in the middle. The CDR3 loop reads CASSPPSAGVSTEAFF. The CDR3, as DNA: TGTGCCAGCTCACCACCGAGCGCAGGGGTCAGCACTGAAGCTTTCTTT.

V gene TRBV28 combines with J gene TRBJ1-3, with D possibly being TRBD1 (5 bases). The CDR3 spans 18 residues. The V end was cut by 3 bases, the J end by 2 bases, with 20 bases between. The germline V gene encodes CDR1 MDHEN and CDR2 SYDVKM. In nucleotides, the CDR3 is TGTGCCAGCAGTTTGCACCGGCAGGGTTCAACCCCTGGAAACACCATATATTTT. Translating it yields CASSLHRQGSTPGNTIYF.

The genes are TRBV6-2 or TRBV6-3 and TRBJ2-7; possibly TRBD2 for D (5 bases). The V and J ends lost 5 bases and 6 bases respectively, with 14 bases between them. The CDR3 runs 13 residues. CDR1 is MNHEY and CDR2 is SVGEGT in the germline V gene. The DNA for the CDR3 is TGTGCCAGCAGTCCCCTATCCGCGGGCGAGCAGTACTTC. It translates to CASSPLSAGEQYF.

The chain couples TRBV18 to TRBJ2-2; D is ambiguous. The CDR3 covers 13 residues. V was shortened by 2 bases and J by 3 bases, with 4 bases between the two germline ends. Germline loops: CDR1 KGHSH, CDR2 LQKENI. The CDR3 coding sequence is TGTGCCAGCTCACCAGCGGACACCGGGGAGCTGTTTTTT. It yields the protein CASSPADTGELFF.

This chain links TRBV7-9 with TRBJ1-4, with D perhaps TRBD1 (5 bases). CDR1 SEHNR and CDR2 FQNEAQ come from the germline V gene (reference sequence). Trimming took off 5 bases at V and 8 bases at J, with 18 bases between the two ends. The CDR3 covers 15 residues. This CDR3 is CASSLGPIGGEKLFF. The CDR3, as DNA: TGTGCCAGCAGCCTCGGACCTATCGGGGGGGAAAAACTGTTTTTT.

The chain couples TRBV9 to TRBJ2-7; D is possibly TRBD1 (6 bases). The V end was cut by 0 bases, the J end by 2 bases, with 15 bases between. Germline V gene lookup returns CDR1 SGDLS and CDR2 YYNGEE. The CDR3 totals 16 residues. The DNA of the CDR3 is TGTGCCAGCAGCGTAGGTTCTGGGGGCCTAACCTACGAGCAGTACTTC. Translating it yields CASSVGSGGLTYEQYF.

The chain links TRBV7-3 to TRBJ1-1; D is uncertain. CDR3 length: 14 amino acids. V lost 5 bases and J 0 bases, leaving 10 bases between the germline ends. The germline CDR1 and CDR2 sequences are SGHTA and FQGTGA. The CDR3 DNA follows: TGTGCCAGCAGCCAAAGCCTCCTGAACACTGAAGCTTTCTTT. Translated, it gives CASSQSLLNTEAFF.

J is TRBJ1-2 and V is TRBV19; 7 bases are shared with TRBD1. Germline loops: CDR1 LNHDA, CDR2 SQIVND (reference sequence). The CDR3 covers 15 residues. Trimming cost V 6 bases and J 3 bases; bases outside gene matches: 10. The CDR3 DNA reads as TGTGCCAGTAGCAACCGAGACAGGGTCGACTATGGCTACACCTTC. Protein sequence: CASSNRDRVDYGYTF.

The rearrangement joins TRBV10-2 to TRBJ2-7, with 12 positions matching TRBD1. Germline V gene lookup returns CDR1 WSHSY and CDR2 SAAADI. This CDR3 comprises 13 residues. Trimming cost V 7 bases and J 9 bases; bases outside gene matches: 7. CDR3 residues: CASTGQGASLQYF. For the CDR3, the DNA is TGCGCCAGCACGGGACAGGGGGCATCTTTGCAGTACTTC.

The sample holds many counts of this clone. This chain uses TRBV20-1 with TRBJ1-2; tentatively, D is TRBD1 (5 bases). Per germline, CDR1 DFQATT and CDR2 SNEGSKA (reference sequence). This CDR3 is 11 amino acids long. The germline V and J ends were trimmed by 7 bases and 8 bases, with 14 bases remaining between them. The CDR3 DNA follows: TGCAGTGGGACCAGGGCTGAGGGCTACACCTTC. This sequence encodes CSGTRAEGYTF.

The V call is TRBV19, the J call TRBJ2-4, with 10 bases lining up with TRBD2. V lost 4 bases to trimming and J lost 3 bases; unmatched junction nucleotides: 3. This CDR3 has 15 amino acids. Germline V lookup: CDR1 LNHDA, CDR2 SQIVND (reference sequence). The CDR3 nucleotides read TGTGCCAGTAGTAGGCTAGCGGGAGTCAAAAACATTCAGTACTTC. Translating it yields CASSRLAGVKNIQYF. The full variable domain, rest sourced from reference TRBV19 and TRBJ2-4, is DGGITQSPKYLFRKEGQNVTLSCEQNLNHDAMYWYRQDPGQGLRLIYYSQIVNDFQKGDIAEGYSVSREKKESFPLTVTSAQKNPTAFYLCASSRLAGVKNIQYFGAGTRLSVL.

The chain combines TRBV11-3 with TRBJ2-5, with 12 bases lining up with TRBD2. The germline CDR1 and CDR2 sequences are SGHNT and YENEEA. CDR3 length equals 16 residues. Trimming cost V 3 bases and J 5 bases; bases outside gene matches: 7. CDR3 residues: CASSFAGTSGSETQYF. For the CDR3, the DNA is TGTGCCAGCAGCTTCGCCGGGACTAGCGGGTCGGAGACCCAGTACTTC.

V and J are TRBV28 and TRBJ2-7, with D possibly TRBD2 on 6 matching bases. The V end lost 2 bases, the J end lost 5 bases, and 13 bases lay between the germline ends. The germline gives CDR1 MDHEN, CDR2 SYDVKM. The CDR3 length is 14 residues. Here the CDR3 reads CASSLGGRRHEQYF. Written as DNA, the CDR3 is TGTGCCAGCAGTTTAGGGGGGAGGAGGCACGAGCAGTACTTC.

The chain is built from TRBV2 and TRBJ1-5; a weak D match, TRBD1 (5 bases). The germline CDR1 and CDR2 sequences are SNHLY and FYNNEI. With 2 bases removed from V and 0 bases from J, the gap between germline ends came to 5 bases. This CDR3 region has 14 residues. CDR3 in amino acids: CASSEQGSNQPQHF. The CDR3 DNA is TGTGCCAGCAGTGAACAGGGTAGCAATCAGCCCCAGCATTTT. Together with reference TRBV2 and TRBJ1-5, the CDR3 gives the full variable domain: EPEVTQTPSHQVTQMGQEVILRCVPISNHLYFYWYRQILGQKVEFLVSFYNNEISEKSEIFDDQFSVERPDGSNFTLKIRSTKLEDSAMYFCASSEQGSNQPQHFGDGTRLSIL.

The chain joins TRBV19 to TRBJ1-2, with 9 positions matching TRBD1. Germline CDR1 reads LNHDA; CDR2 reads SQIVND (reference sequence). The CDR3 runs 16 residues. V trimming: 3 bases; J trimming: 4 bases; junction bases outside the gene matches: 9. DNA of the CDR3: TGTGCCAGTAGTATCTGGCGGACAGGGGTCGTCTATGGCTACACCTTC. Translated: CASSIWRTGVVYGYTF.

As regards this clone: The CDR3 does not end in the conserved phenylalanine or tryptophan, so this is likely a read error. No DNA is shown, since the ends of the CDR3 on it are uncertain; the CDR3 is the one TCRdb lists. V gene TRBV28 combines with J gene TRBJ2-7; the table's D gene call, TRBD2, was not cross checked with the DNA. Germline V gives CDR1 MDHEN, CDR2 SYDVKM. The CDR3 is made up of 12 amino acids, end residues included. The CDR3 reads CASSSGSTPGDL.

The rearrangement uses TRBV12-3 or TRBV12-4 and TRBJ2-2; the match to TRBD2 covers 10 bases. The length of the CDR3 is 13 residues. V was clipped by 7 bases and J by 6 bases; unmatched bases: 2. Here the CDR3 reads CASMLAGAGELFF. The CDR3 bases are TGTGCCAGCATGCTAGCGGGAGCCGGGGAGCTGTTTTTT.

The chain joins TRBV15 to TRBJ2-1; D is possibly TRBD1 (6 bases). The CDR3 spans 15 residues. Germline V gene lookup returns CDR1 LNHNV and CDR2 YYDKDF (reference sequence). V lost 5 bases, J lost 6 bases, and 17 bases lay in between. In DNA form, the CDR3 reads TGTGCCACCAGCGAGACAGGCGTGAGGGTCAATGAGCAGTTCTTC. This gives the protein CATSETGVRVNEQFF.

The chain couples TRBV21-1 to TRBJ2-7; TRBD2, the table's D call, was not compared with the DNA. TRBV21-1 is recorded as a pseudogene. The CDR3 totals 17 residues. This CDR3 reads CASSNWTSGTCSYEQYF. CDR3 DNA sequence: TGTGCCAGCAGCAATTGGACTAGCGGGACTTGTTCCTACGAGCAGTACTTC.

This sequence joins TRBV5-4 and TRBJ2-2; D is possibly TRBD1 (6 bases). The CDR3 sequence is 16 residues long. CDR1 and CDR2 from the germline V gene are SGHNT and YYREEE (reference sequence). V shed 4 bases and J shed 4 bases, with 17 bases lying between them. The DNA of the CDR3 is TGTGCCAGCAGCCCCGGACTGGGGGCGATCACCGGGGAGCTGTTTTTT. Translated, it gives CASSPGLGAITGELFF. Full variable domain (outside the CDR3, taken from reference TRBV5-4 and TRBJ2-2): ETGVTQSPTHLIKTRGQQVTLRCSSQSGHNTVSWYQQALGQGPQFIFQYYREEENGRGNFPPRFSGLQFPNYSSELNVNALELDDSALYLCASSPGLGAITGELFFGEGSRLTVL.

This clone was picked up a small number of times. The chain is built from TRBV30 and TRBJ2-1; 8 bases match TRBD1. Germline V gives CDR1 GTSNPN, CDR2 SVGIG (reference sequence). V lost 4 bases, J lost 5 bases, and 7 bases stayed unmatched. The CDR3 has 14 amino acids. CDR3 sequence (DNA): TGTGCCTGGATTCGGGGGACAGGACACAATGAGCAGTTCTTC. It translates to CAWIRGTGHNEQFF. The full variable domain, its missing parts supplied by reference TRBV30 and TRBJ2-1, is SQTIHQWPATLVQPVGSPLSLECTVEGTSNPNLYWYRQAAGRGLQLLFYSVGIGQISSEVPQNLSASRPQDRQFILSSKKLLLSDSGFYLCAWIRGTGHNEQFFGPGTRLTVL.

The gene calls are TRBV6-5 and TRBJ1-5, with 7 bases that match TRBD1. V trimming: 2 bases; J trimming: 5 bases; junction bases outside the gene matches: 3. Germline CDR1 MNHEY, CDR2 SVGAGI. This CDR3 contains 14 residues. The CDR3 sequence: CASSYEQGYQPQHF. CDR3 sequence (DNA): TGTGCCAGCAGTTACGAACAGGGGTATCAGCCCCAGCATTTT.

The chain uses TRBV6-5 and TRBJ2-3, with D possibly being TRBD1 (5 bases). CDR3 size: 15 residues. Germline values: CDR1 MNHEY, CDR2 SVGAGI. Trimming removed 5 bases from V and 4 bases from J, with 16 bases in between. CDR3 nucleotide sequence: TGTGCCAGCAGTCCACAGGCCCTTGGGGCAGATACGCAGTATTTT. It yields the protein CASSPQALGADTQYF.

The V and J genes are TRBV19 and TRBJ1-3; TRBD1 agrees at 9 bases. CDR1 is LNHDA and CDR2 is SQIVND in the germline V gene (reference sequence). The CDR3 length is 14 residues. The V segment lost 5 bases and the J segment 4 bases; nucleotides outside the gene matches: 3. This CDR3 reads CASSGTGTGNTIYF. CDR3 bases: TGTGCCAGTAGTGGGACAGGGACGGGAAACACCATATATTTT.

The chain is built from TRBV12-3 or TRBV12-4 and TRBJ1-1; D is ambiguous. This CDR3 has 13 amino acids. V shed 4 bases and J shed 0 bases, with 6 bases lying between them. The CDR3 sequence: CASSSTVNTEAFF. The DNA for the CDR3 is TGTGCCAGCAGTTCTACCGTGAACACTGAAGCTTTCTTT.

The CDR3 nucleotides are TGTGCCAGCAGCGAGGGGGACAGGGCTGAAAAACTGTTTTTT. Translation: CASSEGDRAEKLFF. The genes are TRBV9 and TRBJ1-4; 9 bases agree with TRBD1. Germline CDR1 reads SGDLS; CDR2 reads YYNGEE. The V and J ends lost 3 bases and 7 bases, in that order; junction bases with no gene match: 4. This CDR3 spans 14 amino acids.